The T cell receptor (beta chain) described here comes from a study of blood T cell repertoires in COVID-19. On the study more broadly: Specimens from acute and convalescent COVID-19 originated in the United States, Italy and Spain.

V shed 4 bases, J shed 9 bases, and the junction held 6 bases outside the gene matches. The CDR3 length is 15 residues. Germline V gene data show CDR1 as SGHRS and CDR2 as YFSETQ. The repertoire was sequenced with immunoSEQ multiplex PCR; TCRdb's copy has only in-frame clones and lacks some. Here the sample spans about 180,000 clones, 82% being singletons. Cohorts were assigned according to the clinical history that participants reported. The chain uses TRBV5-1 and TRBJ2-1; the match to TRBD2 covers 14 bases. The sequenced material came from PBMCs or T cells enriched from blood (not recorded which). The receptor was isolated from a man aged 55 to 69 who had recovered from COVID-19. In nucleotides, the CDR3 is TGCGCCAGCAGCGGGACTAGCGGGAGTGGGGTTGAGCAGTTCTTC. Encoded protein: CASSGTSGSGVEQFF.